Below, 12 T cell receptor beta chains from the same sample are listed, as sequenced in a study of blood T cell repertoires in COVID-19. The table came from immunoSEQ multiplex PCR; TCRdb's copy has only in-frame clones and leaves some out. Among around 250,000 clones, roughly 90% were seen once, and the ten largest hold 6.2%. The sequencing input was peripheral blood. These receptors were collected from a man aged 55 to 69 with acute or convalescent COVID-19.

J is TRBJ2-2 and V is TRBV9; TRBD2 agrees at 10 bases. V lost 4 bases, J lost 6 bases, and 12 bases stayed unmatched. The CDR3 totals 17 residues. Germline V lookup: CDR1 SGDLS, CDR2 YYNGEE. CDR3: CASSNNEGTSVSGELFF. The CDR3 region has the DNA TGTGCCAGCAGCAATAACGAAGGGACTAGCGTTTCCGGGGAGCTGTTTTTT.

The chain carries TRBV7-9 and TRBJ1-5; D unclear. CDR1 is SEHNR and CDR2 is FQNEAQ in the germline V gene (reference sequence). Trimming left V 5 bases short and J 5 bases short, with 10 bases between. The length of the CDR3 is 13 residues. The CDR3 is CASSPMADQPQHF. For the CDR3, the DNA is TGTGCCAGCAGCCCAATGGCGGATCAGCCCCAGCATTTT.

This clone was seen a handful of times. This CDR3 reads CASSFYRDGQYF. CDR3 sequence (DNA): TGTGCCAGCAGTTTCTACAGGGACGGGCAGTACTTC. This chain links TRBV28 with TRBJ2-7; D is possibly TRBD1 (6 bases). CDR1 MDHEN and CDR2 SYDVKM come from the germline V gene. This CDR3 contains 12 residues. V gave up 3 bases and J gave up 9 bases, with 12 bases separating them.

This chain connects TRBV4-2 to TRBJ2-1; D uncertain. Looked up from germline, CDR1 is LGHNA and CDR2 is YNFKEQ. The CDR3 has 14 amino acids. The germline V and J ends were trimmed by 2 bases and 5 bases, with 10 bases remaining between them. The chain's CDR3 is CASSQPTNNNEQFF. In DNA, the CDR3 is TGTGCCAGCAGCCAACCCACTAACAACAATGAGCAGTTCTTC.

The J gene is TRBJ2-1, the V gene TRBV11-3; the match to TRBD2 covers 7 bases. Germline CDR1 reads SGHNT; CDR2 reads YENEEA. V lost 1 base to trimming and J lost 7 bases; unmatched junction nucleotides: 16. The CDR3 spans 18 residues. CDR3 region: CASSLVGVAGAGWNEQFF. The CDR3 DNA sequence: TGTGCCAGCAGCTTAGTAGGAGTGGCGGGAGCGGGGTGGAATGAGCAGTTCTTC.

The chain carries TRBV16 and TRBJ2-7, with 8 bases lining up with TRBD1. The CDR3 spans 16 residues. Unmatched junction bases numbered 11, after V lost 2 bases and J lost 5 bases. The germline V gene encodes CDR1 KGHSY and CDR2 FQNENV. The CDR3 region is CASSQRPGGAGHEQYF. CDR3 DNA: TGTGCCAGCAGCCAAAGACCAGGGGGCGCGGGCCACGAGCAGTACTTC.

The chain combines TRBV7-2 with TRBJ1-2; TRBD1 is a possible D gene (5 bases). Looked up from germline, CDR1 is SGHTA and CDR2 is FQGNSA. V lost 6 bases and J 4 bases, leaving 18 bases between the germline ends. CDR3 length equals 15 residues. CDR3 region: CASSRDSTFSYGYTF. CDR3 nucleotide sequence: TGTGCCAGCAGTCGTGACAGTACCTTTAGCTATGGCTACACCTTC.

In this sample, this clone turned up a few times. V gene TRBV9 combines with J gene TRBJ2-7; 12 nucleotides align to TRBD2. Germline V gives CDR1 SGDLS, CDR2 YYNGEE. With 0 bases clipped from V and 3 bases from J, the junction kept 1 base outside the gene matches. CDR3 length: 15 residues. As DNA, the CDR3 is TGTGCCAGCAGCGTAGGGACTAGCGGGATCTACGAGCAGTACTTC. Its translation is CASSVGTSGIYEQYF.

The chain recombines TRBV12-3 or TRBV12-4 with TRBJ2-5; tentatively, D is TRBD2 (7 bases). Trimming stripped 2 bases from V and 9 bases from J, with 13 bases between. There are 13 residues in the CDR3. This CDR3 is CASSLNREGAQYF. In nucleotides, the CDR3 is TGTGCCAGCAGTTTAAACAGGGAGGGGGCCCAGTACTTC.

This clone showed up just a few times. V usage is TRBV2 and J usage is TRBJ2-2; TRBD2 matches at 7 bases. The CDR3 covers 15 residues. The V gene's germline CDR1 is SNHLY and CDR2 FYNNEI. Trimming at V came to 1 base and at J to 5 bases, leaving 4 bases not matched to a gene. The CDR3 coding sequence is TGTGCCAGCAGTGAAGGGCGGGAGAGTACCGGGGAGCTGTTTTTT. This encodes CASSEGRESTGELFF.

The V call is TRBV19, the J call TRBJ1-2; TRBD1 aligns across 7 bases. The V segment lost 7 bases and the J segment 4 bases; nucleotides outside the gene matches: 9. The CDR3 sequence is 14 residues long. In germline, CDR1 is LNHDA, CDR2 SQIVND (reference sequence). The CDR3 is CASTSGGTAYGYTF. CDR3 nucleotides: TGTGCCAGTACCTCAGGCGGGACAGCCTATGGCTACACCTTC.

This rearrangement joins TRBV4-2 to TRBJ1-2; D possibly corresponds to TRBD1 (6 bases). This CDR3 has 15 residues. The V gene's germline CDR1 is LGHNA and CDR2 YNFKEQ. V shed 0 bases and J shed 8 bases, with 16 bases lying between them. The CDR3 DNA reads as TGTGCCAGCAGCCAAGAAGCCGCGAGGACAGAGGGCTACACCTTC. It is translated as CASSQEAARTEGYTF.